These 24 T cell receptor beta chains came from one sample sequenced in a study of T cell repertoires in cytomegalovirus infection. These TCRs' antigens remain unknown. MiXCR, applied by TCRdb to the reads, yields one record per CDR3 protein. The data contain some 130,000 distinct CDR3 sequences, more than 20% of them singletons. Sequenced sample: PBMCs, sequenced either directly or after in vitro stimulation (not recorded which). The receptors come from a human donor in good health (CMV status not recorded). Some clones in this sample may be carry-over from other donors' samples.

This clonotype has at least ten counts. The rearrangement joins TRBV7-2 to TRBJ2-5, with 7 bases identical to TRBD1. CDR3 length: 15 residues. The junction had 8 bases not matched to a gene; V was cut back by 6 bases and J by 1 base. Germline V gene lookup returns CDR1 SGHTA and CDR2 FQGNSA. The CDR3, as DNA: TGTGCCAGCAGTAAACAGGGGACCTTCCAAGAGACCCAGTACTTC. This codes for CASSKQGTFQETQYF. Complete variable domain (other parts from reference TRBV7-2 and TRBJ2-5): GAGVSQSPSNKVTEKGKDVELRCDPISGHTALYWYRQSLGQGLEFLIYFQGNSAPDKSGLPSDRFSAERTGGSVSTLTIQRTQQEDSAVYLCASSKQGTFQETQYFGPGTRLLVL.

The chain joins TRBV10-1 to TRBJ1-1, with D possibly matching TRBD1 (5 bases). Germline CDR1 is WNHNN and CDR2 is SYGVQD (reference sequence). The V end lost 1 base, the J end lost 5 bases, and 8 bases lay between the germline ends. The CDR3 contains 13 residues. CDR3 in amino acids: CASSELGGTEAFF. The CDR3 DNA reads as TGCGCCAGCAGTGAGTTGGGGGGAACTGAAGCTTTCTTT.

The chain combines TRBV30 with TRBJ2-1, with D hard to call. V was shortened by 7 bases and J by 8 bases, with 18 bases between the two germline ends. The CDR3 is made up of 13 amino acids. Germline V gene data show CDR1 as GTSNPN and CDR2 as SVGIG (reference sequence). The CDR3: CASPASNPDEQFF. The CDR3 DNA follows: TGTGCCTCACCTGCTAGTAATCCCGATGAGCAGTTCTTC.

The J gene is TRBJ2-3, the V gene TRBV12-3 or TRBV12-4, with a tentative D call TRBD2 (7 bases). The CDR3 totals 19 residues. V was clipped by 4 bases and J by 2 bases, with 25 bases between them. The CDR3 sequence: CASSSLGGGLEGPTDTQYF. CDR3 sequence (DNA): TGTGCCAGCAGTTCGCTAGGGGGGGGGCTAGAGGGGCCCACAGATACGCAGTATTTT.

This chain links TRBV19 with TRBJ2-3; 11 bases align to TRBD2. Germline V gene lookup returns CDR1 LNHDA and CDR2 SQIVND (reference sequence). With V trimmed by 2 bases and J by 4 bases, 2 bases remained unmatched. The CDR3 has 15 residues. The CDR3, as DNA: TGTGCCAGTAGTATAACTAGCGGGAGTTCAGATACGCAGTATTTT. As protein: CASSITSGSSDTQYF. Filled out from reference TRBV19 and TRBJ2-3, the complete variable domain reads DGGITQSPKYLFRKEGQNVTLSCEQNLNHDAMYWYRQDPGQGLRLIYYSQIVNDFQKGDIAEGYSVSREKKESFPLTVTSAQKNPTAFYLCASSITSGSSDTQYFGPGTRLTVL.

This clonotype has at least ten counts. The genes are TRBV6-1 and TRBJ2-1, with 9 bases fitting TRBD2. With V trimmed by 6 bases and J by 0 bases, 6 bases remained unmatched. Germline V gene lookup returns CDR1 MNHNS and CDR2 SASEGT. CDR3 length: 16 amino acids. The CDR3 here is CASREGLAPSYNEQFF. The CDR3 nucleotides read TGTGCCAGCAGAGAGGGACTAGCCCCCTCCTACAATGAGCAGTTCTTC.

The V call is TRBV20-1, the J call TRBJ1-1, with a weak D call TRBD1 (5 bases). This CDR3 spans 10 amino acids. Germline assignment: CDR1 DFQATT and CDR2 SNEGSKA (reference sequence). Trimming cost V 6 bases and J 10 bases, with 12 bases left between them. The CDR3 here is CSALQEAAFF. Here the CDR3 DNA reads TGCAGTGCCCTACAGGAGGCAGCTTTCTTT.

The chain links TRBV28 to TRBJ2-1, with TRBD2 matching over 10 bases. The CDR3 is 14 amino acids. CDR1 is MDHEN and CDR2 is SYDVKM in the germline V gene. Trimming took 3 bases from V and 9 from J; bases not matched to a gene: 5. Here the CDR3 reads CASSFRTSGFEQFF. The CDR3 DNA reads TGTGCCAGCAGTTTTAGGACTAGCGGCTTTGAGCAGTTCTTC. The variable domain in full, completed from reference TRBV28 and TRBJ2-1, reads DVKVTQSSRYLVKRTGEKVFLECVQDMDHENMFWYRQDPGLGLRLIYFSYDVKMKEKGDIPEGYSVSREKKERFSLILESASTNQTSMYLCASSFRTSGFEQFFGPGTRLTVL.

This clonotype was counted a few times. This chain joins TRBV7-2 and TRBJ2-1, with D tentatively TRBD2 (6 bases). CDR1 and CDR2 (germline): SGHTA, FQGNSA. Trimming stripped 5 bases from V and 2 bases from J, with 16 bases between. The CDR3 runs 16 residues. In DNA form, the CDR3 reads TGTGCCAGCAGCCTCCAGGGCGGGATCACCTACAATGAGCAGTTCTTC. Protein sequence: CASSLQGGITYNEQFF.

V gene TRBV7-9 combines with J gene TRBJ2-1; 12 nucleotides align to TRBD2. The CDR3 runs 15 residues. Trimming took 5 bases from V and 6 from J; bases not matched to a gene: 5. Germline V gene data show CDR1 as SEHNR and CDR2 as FQNEAQ (reference sequence). CDR3 residues: CASSPPTSGSNEQFF. The CDR3 DNA reads as TGTGCCAGCAGCCCCCCGACTAGCGGGAGCAATGAGCAGTTCTTC.

The chain has TRBV20-1 and TRBJ1-1; tentative D call: TRBD1 (5 bases). This CDR3 contains 14 residues. CDR1 and CDR2 from the germline V gene are DFQATT and SNEGSKA (reference sequence). Trimming shortened V by 0 bases and J by 2 bases, and 10 bases separated the two germline ends. The CDR3 region has the DNA TGCAGTGCTAGAGATGGGGGGAGTAACACTGAAGCTTTCTTT. The encoded protein is CSARDGGSNTEAFF.

This clonotype occurred a few times. The chain couples TRBV7-2 to TRBJ2-7; TRBD2 matches at 15 bases. J lost 7 bases, V lost 3 bases, and 4 bases had no gene match. Per germline, CDR1 SGHTA and CDR2 FQGNSA. The CDR3 is made up of 15 amino acids. CDR3 protein: CASSLAGLAGGEQYF. The CDR3 DNA sequence: TGTGCCAGCAGCTTGGCGGGACTAGCGGGAGGAGAGCAGTACTTC.

The chain has TRBV28 and TRBJ2-5; D call uncertain. Germline V CDR1 and CDR2: MDHEN, SYDVKM. V was clipped by 7 bases and J by 2 bases, with 11 bases between them. The CDR3 covers 13 residues. The CDR3 nucleotides read TGTGCCAGCATAGGGCCTCTTCAAGAGACCCAGTACTTC. Translating gives CASIGPLQETQYF. Drawing the rest from reference TRBV28 and TRBJ2-5, the complete variable domain is DVKVTQSSRYLVKRTGEKVFLECVQDMDHENMFWYRQDPGLGLRLIYFSYDVKMKEKGDIPEGYSVSREKKERFSLILESASTNQTSMYLCASIGPLQETQYFGPGTRLLVL.

The chain couples TRBV6-6 to TRBJ2-2, with D unclear. Germline lookup yields CDR1 MNHNY and CDR2 SVGAGI (reference sequence). This CDR3 spans 15 amino acids. The V end was cut by 6 bases, the J end by 1 base, with 12 bases between. The CDR3 sequence is CASRKTRENTGELFF. The CDR3 bases are TGTGCCAGCAGAAAGACAAGGGAGAACACCGGGGAGCTGTTTTTT.

The genes are TRBV12-3 or TRBV12-4 and TRBJ1-5, with unresolved D. With 5 bases removed from V and 7 bases from J, the gap between germline ends came to 12 bases. The CDR3 covers 13 residues. CDR3 residues: CASSQGDLQPQHF. For the CDR3, the DNA is TGTGCCAGCAGTCAAGGAGATCTACAGCCCCAGCATTTT.

The chain employs TRBV29-1 and TRBJ2-7; maybe TRBD2 (6 bases). The V end was cut by 1 base, the J end by 5 bases, with 12 bases between. The length of the CDR3 is 13 residues. The germline gives CDR1 SQVTM, CDR2 ANQGSEA. The CDR3 is CSVEGRGGNEQYF. CDR3 bases: TGCAGCGTTGAAGGGAGGGGCGGAAACGAGCAGTACTTC.

The chain uses TRBV12-3 or TRBV12-4 and TRBJ1-2; 11 bases are shared with TRBD1. V lost 8 bases to trimming and J lost 5 bases; unmatched junction nucleotides: 4. This CDR3 region has 13 residues. CDR3 nucleotide sequence: TGTGCCAGCGGGGACAGGGGGTGGTATGGCTACACCTTC. Protein sequence: CASGDRGWYGYTF.

This clonotype has more than one count but fewer than ten. The V gene is TRBV4-2, the J gene TRBJ2-7, with TRBD1 matching over 8 bases. CDR3 length: 14 residues. Looked up from germline, CDR1 is LGHNA and CDR2 is YNFKEQ. With V trimmed by 1 base and J by 6 bases, 5 bases remained unmatched. This chain's CDR3 is CASSQAQGAGEQYF. In nucleotides, the CDR3 is TGTGCCAGCAGCCAAGCGCAGGGGGCGGGCGAGCAGTACTTC.

This clonotype was seen many times. The V call is TRBV7-2, the J call TRBJ2-7; 9 bases align to TRBD1. Trimming at V came to 5 bases and at J to 6 bases, leaving 17 bases not matched to a gene. Germline lookup yields CDR1 SGHTA and CDR2 FQGNSA. The CDR3 has 17 amino acids. The CDR3 reads CASSGGTGTGTLAEQYF. The CDR3 DNA is TGTGCCAGCAGCGGGGGGACCGGGACAGGGACTCTCGCCGAGCAGTACTTC.

This clonotype has more than one count but fewer than ten. This chain connects TRBV7-2 to TRBJ2-7; 7 nucleotides line up with TRBD2. There are 13 residues in the CDR3. Per germline, CDR1 SGHTA and CDR2 FQGNSA. The J segment lost 3 bases and the V segment lost 4 bases, leaving 3 bases of the junction unmatched. The CDR3 nucleotides are TGTGCCAGCAGCTCGGCGGGAGACTACGAGCAGTACTTC. Its translation: CASSSAGDYEQYF. The whole variable domain, filled in from reference TRBV7-2 and TRBJ2-7, reads GAGVSQSPSNKVTEKGKDVELRCDPISGHTALYWYRQSLGQGLEFLIYFQGNSAPDKSGLPSDRFSAERTGGSVSTLTIQRTQQEDSAVYLCASSSAGDYEQYFGPGTRLTVT.

The chain has TRBV24-1 and TRBJ2-1; 7 bases are a match to TRBD2. Germline V CDR1 and CDR2: KGHDR, SFDVKD. This CDR3 contains 15 residues. The V gene end was trimmed by 5 bases and the J gene end by 7 bases; junction bases not matched to a gene: 10. CDR3 sequence: CATSGGLDLGNEQFF. The DNA of the CDR3 is TGTGCCACCAGTGGCGGACTAGATCTGGGGAATGAGCAGTTCTTC.

A note on this clonotype: Being one base from a much bigger clone, this may be a read error. The chain joins TRBV7-2 to TRBJ1-1; perhaps TRBD1 as D (6 bases). CDR3 size: 13 residues. CDR1 SGHTA and CDR2 FQGNSA come from the germline V gene. Trimming took off 5 bases at V and 1 base at J, with 8 bases between the two ends. The CDR3 is CASSEQGNTEAFF. The CDR3 nucleotides read TGTGCCAGCAGCGAACAGGGGAACACTGAAGCTTTCTTT.

This rearrangement joins TRBV5-5 to TRBJ1-5, with a weak D call TRBD1 (5 bases). CDR1 is SGHKS, CDR2 YYEKEE, per germline (reference sequence). V gave up 2 bases and J gave up 0 bases, with 9 bases separating them. The CDR3 covers 15 residues. CDR3 protein: CASSLTGYSNQPQHF. The CDR3 DNA reads TGTGCCAGCAGCTTAACAGGTTATAGCAATCAGCCCCAGCATTTT.

The chain uses TRBV5-1 and TRBJ1-1, with a possible D match to TRBD1 (6 bases). V was shortened by 0 bases and J by 1 base, with 10 bases between the two germline ends. CDR3 length equals 15 residues. Germline assignment: CDR1 SGHRS and CDR2 YFSETQ. The CDR3 nucleotides are TGCGCCAGCAGCTTGGCCGGGACAAGGAACACTGAAGCTTTCTTT. Translation: CASSLAGTRNTEAFF. Full variable domain (rest looked up from reference TRBV5-1 and TRBJ1-1): KAGVTQTPRYLIKTRGQQVTLSCSPISGHRSVSWYQQTPGQGLQFLFEYFSETQRNKGNFPGRFSGRQFSNSRSEMNVSTLELGDSALYLCASSLAGTRNTEAFFGQGTRLTVV.